These 24 T cell receptor beta chains originate from one sample sequenced in a study of control samples from healthy donors and cancer patients. Sequenced by immunoSEQ multiplex PCR; TCRdb stores in-frame clones only, minus some. This table has about 98,000 clones, almost 85% appearing once. The sequenced sample was blood. The receptors originated from a man in his 60s in good health.

The chain recombines TRBV2 with TRBJ1-5; D gene ambiguous. Trimming shortened V by 3 bases and J by 1 base, and 4 bases separated the two germline ends. Germline V lookup: CDR1 SNHLY, CDR2 FYNNEI. CDR3 length equals 13 residues. Written as DNA, the CDR3 is TGTGCCAGCAGTGAGGAGAGCAATCAGCCCCAGCATTTT. Translation: CASSEESNQPQHF.

The CDR3 region has the DNA TGTGCCAGCAGTGAACCCACAGAGAGGGAAGCTTTCTTT. Translation gives CASSEPTEREAFF. The gene calls are TRBV25-1 and TRBJ1-1; D is uncertain. The germline gives CDR1 MGHDK, CDR2 SYGVNS. The ends were cut back, 2 bases at V and 8 bases at J, with 12 bases in the middle. There are 13 residues in the CDR3.

Remarks on this clone: The sample carries other DNA sequences with the same CDR3. The rearrangement joins TRBV6-4 to TRBJ2-6; the D gene could be TRBD1 or TRBD2 (5 bases each). Trimming removed 2 bases at V and 0 bases at J, with 5 bases between. This CDR3 comprises 15 residues. From germline, CDR1 is MRHNA and CDR2 SNTAGT. The CDR3 bases are TGTGCCAGCAGTGACGGGGGCTCTGGGGCCAACGTCCTGACTTTC. Residues: CASSDGGSGANVLTF.

The count of this clone is one. This chain joins TRBV6-6 and TRBJ2-7; no firm D call. The V and J ends lost 2 bases and 5 bases respectively, with 4 bases between them. The length of the CDR3 is 11 residues. Per germline, CDR1 MNHNY and CDR2 SVGAGI (reference sequence). CDR3 DNA: TGTGCCAGCAGTTACATAAACGAGCAGTACTTC. It translates to CASSYINEQYF.

The genes are TRBV30 and TRBJ1-5; a possible D gene is TRBD1 (5 bases). The CDR3 runs 13 residues. Germline loops: CDR1 GTSNPN, CDR2 SVGIG (reference sequence). Trimming cost V 3 bases and J 6 bases, with 12 bases left between them. CDR3 nucleotide sequence: TGTGCCTGGAGCTCTCAGGGAGGTCAGCCCCAGCATTTT. It is translated as CAWSSQGGQPQHF.

The rearrangement uses TRBV5-1 and TRBJ1-1, with D possibly TRBD1 on 6 matching bases. Germline CDR1 SGHRS, CDR2 YFSETQ. The CDR3 has 15 amino acids. Trimming removed 8 bases from V and 0 bases from J, with 17 bases in between. As DNA, the CDR3 is TGCGCCAGTAATTTAGGGGGTTATCTGAACACTGAAGCTTTCTTT. Its translation is CASNLGGYLNTEAFF.

V and J are TRBV7-3 and TRBJ1-1; D is ambiguous. The CDR3 loop spans 15 amino acids. Germline V CDR1 and CDR2: SGHTA, FQGTGA. Deletions cut 2 bases from V and 1 base from J, with 11 bases between. The CDR3, as DNA: TGTGCCAGCAGCTTATCCGGCAGAACGAACACTGAAGCTTTCTTT. Its translation is CASSLSGRTNTEAFF.

The chain uses TRBV3-1 (or the pseudogene TRBV3-2) and TRBJ2-7; 11 bases agree with TRBD2. Germline V gene data show CDR1 as LGHDT and CDR2 as YNNKEL (reference sequence). Germline trimming cut 4 bases from V and 2 bases from J; bases unmatched to any gene: 10. The CDR3 is made up of 17 amino acids. The CDR3 here is CASSPGTSGVVAYEQYF. The CDR3 coding sequence is TGTGCCAGCAGCCCCGGGACTAGCGGAGTAGTCGCCTACGAGCAGTACTTC.

V is TRBV5-5 and J is TRBJ2-7; D call uncertain. Germline CDR1 SGHKS, CDR2 YYEKEE (reference sequence). The CDR3 loop spans 12 amino acids. The V end was cut by 0 bases, the J end by 4 bases, with 5 bases between. The CDR3 nucleotides are TGTGCCAGCAGCTTGGCGCTTTACGAGCAGTACTTC. As protein: CASSLALYEQYF.

The chain uses TRBV5-1 and TRBJ2-5, with 8 bases aligning to TRBD2. Trimming at V came to 3 bases and at J to 4 bases, leaving 11 bases not matched to a gene. Germline assignment: CDR1 SGHRS and CDR2 YFSETQ. The CDR3 covers 16 residues. CDR3 loop: CASSSSGGGVLETQYF. In nucleotides, the CDR3 is TGCGCCAGCAGCTCTTCGGGAGGGGGTGTGTTAGAGACCCAGTACTTC.

This chain connects TRBV6-6 to TRBJ1-5, with D maybe TRBD1 (5 bases). Trimming took off 6 bases at V and 0 bases at J, with 15 bases between the two ends. Germline CDR1 MNHNY, CDR2 SVGAGI (reference sequence). CDR3 length: 16 amino acids. The CDR3 nucleotides read TGTGCCAGCAGACCCGGTTGGCAGGGTAGCAATCAGCCCCAGCATTTT. It yields the protein CASRPGWQGSNQPQHF.

This chain connects TRBV28 to TRBJ1-3; D gene uncertain. The CDR3 loop spans 15 amino acids. Germline V CDR1 and CDR2: MDHEN, SYDVKM. Trimming cost V 3 bases and J 0 bases, with 9 bases left between them. In DNA, the CDR3 is TGTGCCAGCAGTTTTTCAATGCACTCTGGAAACACCATATATTTT. Amino acids: CASSFSMHSGNTIYF.

The chain is built from TRBV28 and TRBJ2-7, with TRBD2 matching over 11 bases. CDR1 MDHEN and CDR2 SYDVKM come from the germline V gene. Trimming cost V 6 bases and J 4 bases; bases outside gene matches: 11. The length of the CDR3 is 16 residues. This CDR3 reads CASSNPPRLAGYEQYF. The CDR3 region has the DNA TGTGCCAGCAGCAACCCCCCGCGACTAGCGGGATACGAGCAGTACTTC.

A single count supports this clone. V gene TRBV9 combines with J gene TRBJ1-2; D is possibly TRBD1 (6 bases). CDR1 is SGDLS and CDR2 is YYNGEE in the germline V gene. V was pared by 0 bases and J by 6 bases, with 15 bases between. The CDR3 is 15 amino acids. In DNA, the CDR3 is TGTGCCAGCAGCGTAGCTTTCAGGGGCGAAAATGGCTACACCTTC. Its translation: CASSVAFRGENGYTF.

V is TRBV7-3 and J is TRBJ2-4, with D hard to call. The CDR3 is made up of 17 amino acids. V lost 0 bases and J 0 bases, leaving 12 bases between the germline ends. The germline V gene has CDR1 SGHTA and CDR2 FQGTGA. The CDR3 bases are TGTGCCAGCAGCTTAACGAGGCCCGTTATAGCCAAAAACATTCAGTACTTC. Encoded protein: CASSLTRPVIAKNIQYF. The full variable domain, rest sourced from reference TRBV7-3 and TRBJ2-4, is GAGVSQTPSNKVTEKGKYVELRCDPISGHTALYWYRQSLGQGPEFLIYFQGTGAADDSGLPNDRFFAVRPEGSVSTLKIQRTERGDSAVYLCASSLTRPVIAKNIQYFGAGTRLSVL.

V and J are TRBV27 and TRBJ2-5, with D maybe TRBD1 (5 bases). Germline CDR1 and CDR2: MNHEY and SMNVEV (reference sequence). V lost 6 bases, J lost 4 bases, and 12 bases lay in between. The CDR3 is made up of 13 amino acids. The CDR3 region has the DNA TGTGCCAGCAGGGACACACCCTCAGAGACCCAGTACTTC. It is translated as CASRDTPSETQYF.

This chain links TRBV10-3 with TRBJ2-2; D possibly corresponds to TRBD1 (6 bases). V was pared by 1 base and J by 2 bases, with 11 bases between. CDR1 is ENHRY and CDR2 is SYGVKD in the germline V gene. The CDR3 consists of 16 residues. This chain's CDR3 is CAISEFGQQNTGELFF. Here the CDR3 DNA reads TGTGCCATCAGTGAGTTCGGACAGCAAAACACCGGGGAGCTGTTTTTT.

This clone showed up just once. V is TRBV19 and J is TRBJ1-1; D ambiguous. V was shortened by 1 base and J by 3 bases, with 9 bases between the two germline ends. The CDR3 covers 14 residues. Looked up from germline, CDR1 is LNHDA and CDR2 is SQIVND (reference sequence). CDR3 DNA sequence: TGTGCCAGTAGTATAGCCCGGGGATACACTGAAGCTTTCTTT. Translating gives CASSIARGYTEAFF.

The chain is built from TRBV6-2 or TRBV6-3 and TRBJ2-7; 9 bases agree with TRBD2. The CDR3 loop spans 15 amino acids. Germline CDR1 reads MNHEY; CDR2 reads SVGEGT. Unmatched junction bases numbered 11, after V lost 6 bases and J lost 5 bases. The CDR3: CASSPRLAVVHEQYF. CDR3 nucleotides: TGTGCCAGCAGCCCCAGACTAGCGGTGGTACACGAGCAGTACTTC.

J is TRBJ2-7 and V is TRBV5-1, with a weak D call TRBD2 (6 bases). Germline V CDR1 and CDR2: SGHRS, YFSETQ. Trimming shortened V by 4 bases and J by 3 bases, and 8 bases separated the two germline ends. This CDR3 comprises 12 residues. CDR3 DNA: TGCGCCAGCAGCCGGACTAACTACGAGCAGTACTTC. This translates into CASSRTNYEQYF.

This clone showed up just once. The chain recombines TRBV18 with TRBJ2-1; D unresolved. CDR1 is KGHSH and CDR2 is LQKENI in the germline V gene. The CDR3 is 15 residues long. Trimming shortened V by 3 bases and J by 8 bases, and 17 bases separated the two germline ends. CDR3 in amino acids: CASSPPGPSEDEQFF. The CDR3 nucleotides are TGTGCCAGCTCACCTCCTGGACCCAGCGAGGATGAGCAGTTCTTC.

The rearrangement links TRBV19 to TRBJ1-5; D possibly corresponds to TRBD1 (6 bases). With 3 bases removed from V and 7 bases from J, the gap between germline ends came to 16 bases. CDR3 length equals 15 residues. In germline, CDR1 is LNHDA, CDR2 SQIVND (reference sequence). CDR3 protein: CASSMSGTQGQPQHF. The CDR3, as DNA: TGTGCCAGTAGTATGTCCGGGACCCAGGGGCAGCCCCAGCATTTT.

The genes are TRBV6-5 and TRBJ1-6; the match to TRBD1 covers 8 bases. Germline V gene data show CDR1 as MNHEY and CDR2 as SVGAGI. This CDR3 has 14 amino acids. J lost 9 bases, V lost 6 bases, and 7 bases had no gene match. The CDR3 DNA reads TGTGCCAGCAGGGACAGGGACGGTGGTTCACCCCTCCACTTT. It is translated as CASRDRDGGSPLHF.

The chain combines TRBV9 with TRBJ2-7; 9 nucleotides agree with TRBD1. V trimming: 1 base; J trimming: 3 bases; junction bases outside the gene matches: 8. CDR3 size: 16 residues. CDR1 SGDLS and CDR2 YYNGEE come from the germline V gene. The CDR3 protein is CASSVSPGQGFYEQYF. CDR3 sequence (DNA): TGTGCCAGCAGCGTATCCCCGGGACAGGGATTCTACGAGCAGTACTTC.